A single sample is the source of the 4 T cell receptor beta chains below, sequenced in a study of cytomegalovirus exposure and HLA in healthy donors. PCR used 60 Vbeta primers and 13 Jbeta primers. TCRdb keeps only in-frame clones here, not all; method: immunoSEQ multiplex PCR. Recorded for this sample: 53,000 or so clones. Material for sequencing was PBMCs. All receptors derive from a male donor in good health and CMV-seropositive.

V is TRBV30 and J is TRBJ2-7; D is uncertain. V lost 0 bases and J 3 bases, leaving 15 bases between the germline ends. The CDR3 sequence is 15 residues long. Germline V lookup: CDR1 GTSNPN, CDR2 SVGIG (reference sequence). The CDR3 region has the DNA TGTGCCTGGAGTGTAGGAACAATGACGGGCTACGAGCAGTACTTC. Amino acid sequence: CAWSVGTMTGYEQYF. The complete variable domain, with remaining parts taken from reference TRBV30 and TRBJ2-7, reads SQTIHQWPATLVQPVGSPLSLECTVEGTSNPNLYWYRQAAGRGLQLLFYSVGIGQISSEVPQNLSASRPQDRQFILSSKKLLLSDSGFYLCAWSVGTMTGYEQYFGPGTRLTVT.

The chain recombines TRBV30 with TRBJ1-2; D is perhaps TRBD1 (6 bases). Germline values: CDR1 GTSNPN, CDR2 SVGIG (reference sequence). V was cut by 5 bases and J by 5 bases, with 9 bases left in between. The CDR3 is made up of 11 amino acids. This CDR3 is CAWGTGYGYTF. The DNA of the CDR3 is TGTGCCTGGGGAACAGGGTATGGCTACACCTTC.

The V call is TRBV7-2, the J call TRBJ1-3; 8 bases line up with TRBD1. This CDR3 is built from 15 residues. V lost 5 bases and J lost 2; bases outside the gene matches: 5. CDR1 and CDR2 (germline): SGHTA, FQGNSA. The chain's CDR3 is CASSADRVTGNTIYF. CDR3 nucleotide sequence: TGTGCCAGCAGCGCGGACAGGGTAACTGGAAACACCATATATTTT.

V and J are TRBV6-5 and TRBJ1-2, with D maybe TRBD1 (5 bases). V was pared by 7 bases and J by 5 bases, with 20 bases between. This CDR3 has 15 amino acids. Germline V gene lookup returns CDR1 MNHEY and CDR2 SVGAGI. The CDR3: CASTYAQGGFYGYTF. In DNA, the CDR3 is TGTGCCAGCACCTACGCCCAGGGAGGTTTTTATGGCTACACCTTC.